This entry features one T cell receptor beta chain sequence. Antigen unknown. Assay used: immunoSEQ multiplex PCR; TCRdb lists only in-frame clones, some missing. The sample contains roughly 63,000 clones, about 88% of which appear only once. This sample stems from a study of OX40 agonist ivuxolimab in advanced cancers. Study summary: Ivuxolimab is a fully human IgG2 antibody that activates OX40 (CD134). People who had prior anti-PD-1, anti-PD-L1 or anti-CTLA-4 therapy could take part, and approximately 43% had some. The study, taken as a whole, reports: In general, CD8+ T cells held more expanded clones than CD4+ did, on average.

The TCR originated in an adult with an advanced solid tumor such as melanoma, head and neck, liver or kidney cancer. This sample comprised CD4+ or CD8+ T cells sorted from blood, obtained in a trial of the OX40 agonist ivuxolimab.

CDR3 nucleotide sequence: TGTGCCAGCAGCGGGGGGGAGGAGACCCAGTACTTC. Its translation: CASSGGEETQYF. The chain couples TRBV5-8 to TRBJ2-5, with 7 bases identical to TRBD2. With V trimmed by 4 bases and J by 5 bases, 2 bases remained unmatched. CDR3 length: 12 residues. From germline, CDR1 is SGHTS and CDR2 YDEGEE.